The subject of this entry is one T cell receptor (beta chain). Its antigen is unidentified. TCRdb keeps only in-frame clones here, not all; method: immunoSEQ multiplex PCR. The sample contains 30,000 to 40,000 clones, 90% to 95% of which appear only once. Time point here: cycle 4 day 1 (C4D1), after less than 7 weeks of nivolumab. There was relapse after autologous stem cell transplantation in every patient, and there was variation in brentuximab vedotin exposure. Researchers used magnetic negative selection to pull out pure CD4+ T cells from thawed PBMCs. The data derive from a study of PD-1 blockade in classical Hodgkin lymphoma. The CDR3 consists of 16 residues. Germline values: CDR1 MDHEN, CDR2 SYDVKM. Trimming removed 8 bases at V and 0 bases at J, with 16 bases between. Study results and limitations: According to reports, newly diagnosed patients had lower baseline TCR diversity than healthy donors, and relapsed/refractory patients had lower baseline TCR diversity still. Whereas CD4+ TCR diversity had risen significantly by C4D1, CD8+ TCR diversity had not. Complete responders showed a baseline diversity that resembled the diversity of newly diagnosed patients.

The rearrangement links TRBV28 to TRBJ1-4, with D maybe TRBD1 (5 bases). The TCR was taken from a human donor with classical Hodgkin lymphoma. The material sequenced was CD4+ T cells from blood, taken before the fourth cycle of nivolumab. CDR3 protein: CASGSPGEPTNEKLFF. For the CDR3, the DNA is TGTGCCAGCGGATCACCGGGGGAACCAACTAATGAAAAACTGTTTTTT.